Following are 32 T cell receptor beta chains from one sample sequenced in a study of spatial heterogeneity in lung cancer. Each CDR3 protein gets one entry after TCRdb re-called the 5' RACE reads with MiXCR. Among approximately 49,000 distinct CDR3 sequences listed, roughly 5% were seen once. This sample's time point: sample taken at primary tumor resection. This specimen consisted of PBMCs, obtained at surgery. The receptors shown here come from a male donor with early-stage non-small cell lung cancer.

This clonotype was found many times. The chain is built from TRBV27 and TRBJ1-4; unclear D gene. In germline, CDR1 is MNHEY, CDR2 SMNVEV (reference sequence). Trimming took off 6 bases at V and 3 bases at J, with 17 bases between the two ends. This CDR3 is built from 16 residues. The CDR3 nucleotides are TGTGCCAGCAGGTTCCTAAGATCTGGGTCTAATGAAAAACTGTTTTTT. This gives the protein CASRFLRSGSNEKLFF.

Ten or more counts support this clonotype. The chain combines TRBV7-3 with TRBJ2-3, with D unclear. Trimming removed 2 bases at V and 0 bases at J, with 9 bases between. This CDR3 region has 15 residues. Germline V gene data show CDR1 as SGHTA and CDR2 as FQGTGA. The CDR3 region is CASSLVGGSTDTQYF. The CDR3 nucleotides are TGTGCCAGCAGCTTAGTTGGTGGGAGCACAGATACGCAGTATTTT. Full variable domain (rest looked up from reference TRBV7-3 and TRBJ2-3): GAGVSQTPSNKVTEKGKYVELRCDPISGHTALYWYRQSLGQGPEFLIYFQGTGAADDSGLPNDRFFAVRPEGSVSTLKIQRTERGDSAVYLCASSLVGGSTDTQYFGPGTRLTVL.

This clonotype was seen repeatedly, ten times or more. The chain employs TRBV6-2 or TRBV6-3 and TRBJ2-3, with D possibly being TRBD1 (6 bases). The CDR3 runs to 13 residues. CDR1 is MNHEY and CDR2 is SVGEGT in the germline V gene. Trimming pared 8 bases from V and 5 bases from J, leaving 14 bases between. The CDR3 loop is CASSHRARDTQYF. The CDR3 nucleotides read TGTGCCAGCTCTCACAGGGCCCGAGATACGCAGTATTTT.

This clonotype was recorded many times. The V call is TRBV30, the J call TRBJ2-1; D gene uncertain. Germline CDR1 and CDR2: GTSNPN and SVGIG (reference sequence). This CDR3 spans 12 amino acids. V lost 1 base and J lost 5, with 6 bases in between. The CDR3 protein is CAWSGADNEQFF. As DNA, the CDR3 is TGTGCCTGGAGTGGTGCGGACAATGAGCAGTTCTTC.

This clonotype was picked up many times. The rearrangement joins TRBV20-1 to TRBJ2-5; tentative D call: TRBD1 (5 bases). Germline V gene lookup returns CDR1 DFQATT and CDR2 SNEGSKA (reference sequence). CDR3 length equals 14 residues. The V end was cut by 3 bases, the J end by 7 bases, with 18 bases between. The CDR3 here is CSASRTGLVGTQYF. Written as DNA, the CDR3 is TGCAGTGCTAGCCGAACAGGCCTGGTCGGGACCCAGTACTTC.

This clonotype came up many times. The rearrangement links TRBV20-1 to TRBJ2-7; TRBD2 might be the D (5 bases). The CDR3 is made up of 12 amino acids. Trimming cost V 6 bases and J 0 bases, with 9 bases left between them. The germline V gene has CDR1 DFQATT and CDR2 SNEGSKA (reference sequence). The CDR3 protein is CSANGISYEQYF. The CDR3, as DNA: TGCAGTGCCAACGGGATCTCCTACGAGCAGTACTTC.

This clonotype has at least ten counts. The chain carries TRBV5-6 and TRBJ2-7, with no clear D. This CDR3 spans 14 amino acids. V was clipped by 0 bases and J by 6 bases, with 13 bases between them. Germline V gives CDR1 SGHDT, CDR2 YYEEEE. The CDR3 DNA reads as TGTGCCAGCAGCTTGGCCTTTGGCTCCCGCGAGCAGTACTTC. Protein sequence: CASSLAFGSREQYF. Together with reference TRBV5-6 and TRBJ2-7, the CDR3 gives the full variable domain: DAGVTQSPTHLIKTRGQQVTLRCSPKSGHDTVSWYQQALGQGPQFIFQYYEEEERQRGNFPDRFSGHQFPNYSSELNVNALLLGDSALYLCASSLAFGSREQYFGPGTRLTVT.

This clonotype was detected many times. V usage is TRBV7-6 and J usage is TRBJ2-2, with D possibly TRBD1 on 5 matching bases. The CDR3 runs 13 residues. Germline loops: CDR1 SGHVS, CDR2 FNYEAQ. The V and J ends lost 5 bases and 5 bases respectively, with 9 bases between them. The CDR3 is CASSPQETGELFF. Here the CDR3 DNA reads TGTGCCAGCAGCCCACAGGAAACCGGGGAGCTGTTTTTT.

This clonotype was counted ten times or more. This sequence joins TRBV7-2 and TRBJ2-5; D call uncertain. CDR3 length equals 14 residues. Germline V lookup: CDR1 SGHTA, CDR2 FQGNSA. Trimming left V 5 bases short and J 0 bases short, with 10 bases between. CDR3 region: CASSHDWNQETQYF. In nucleotides, the CDR3 is TGTGCCAGCAGCCACGACTGGAACCAAGAGACCCAGTACTTC.

This clonotype was seen at least ten times. This rearrangement joins TRBV11-2 to TRBJ2-3, with TRBD2 identical over 12 bases. Germline-derived CDR1 and CDR2 are SGHAT and FQNNGV. Germline trimming cut 5 bases from V and 3 bases from J; bases unmatched to any gene: 6. The CDR3 contains 16 residues. CDR3 in DNA: TGTGCCAGCAGCATCCTAGCGGGAGGGCCAACAGATACGCAGTATTTT. It is translated as CASSILAGGPTDTQYF.

At least ten counts were recorded for this clonotype. V and J are TRBV6-6 and TRBJ2-7; 11 nucleotides agree with TRBD1. J lost 0 bases, V lost 3 bases, and 1 base had no gene match. The CDR3 runs 15 residues. The germline V gene encodes CDR1 MNHNY and CDR2 SVGAGI (reference sequence). CDR3: CASSYGTGGSYEQYF. Written as DNA, the CDR3 is TGTGCCAGCAGTTATGGGACAGGGGGCTCCTACGAGCAGTACTTC.

This clonotype was seen at least ten times. This sequence joins TRBV20-1 and TRBJ2-1; 7 bases fit TRBD2. Trimming cost V 1 base and J 3 bases; bases outside gene matches: 12. The CDR3 consists of 17 residues. The V gene's germline CDR1 is DFQATT and CDR2 SNEGSKA (reference sequence). The CDR3 is CSARVRNQAGIYNEQFF. In DNA, the CDR3 is TGCAGTGCTAGAGTCAGGAATCAAGCGGGGATCTACAATGAGCAGTTCTTC.

This clonotype was counted between two and nine times. The germline gene is not matched at one end of the junction; a read error may be the cause. The chain uses TRBV7-2 and TRBJ2-1; 8 bases are a match to TRBD1. This CDR3 contains 12 residues. Looked up from germline, CDR1 is SGHTA and CDR2 is FQGNSA. CDR3 protein: CASSLLGDRMIF. CDR3 nucleotide sequence: TGTGCCAGCAGCCTTTTGGGGGACAGGATGATCTTC.

This clonotype came up many times. The chain carries TRBV12-3 or TRBV12-4 and TRBJ2-1, with 11 bases fitting TRBD2. With V trimmed by 3 bases and J by 7 bases, 11 bases remained unmatched. The CDR3 totals 17 residues. The CDR3 here is CASSLGSRLAGSNEQFF. The DNA of the CDR3 is TGTGCCAGCAGTTTGGGGTCCAGACTAGCGGGATCGAATGAGCAGTTCTTC.

This clonotype was seen ten or more times. V gene TRBV7-6 combines with J gene TRBJ1-3; D remains unclear. This CDR3 comprises 16 residues. Trimming cost V 0 bases and J 0 bases, with 9 bases left between them. Germline V lookup: CDR1 SGHVS, CDR2 FNYEAQ. CDR3 sequence reads: CASSLASFDSGNTIYF. The DNA for the CDR3 is TGTGCCAGCAGCTTAGCATCGTTTGACTCTGGAAACACCATATATTTT.

This clonotype appeared many times. The J gene is TRBJ2-1, the V gene TRBV15; 9 positions agree with TRBD2. Germline CDR1 LNHNV, CDR2 YYDKDF (reference sequence). The trim removed 5 bases at V and 4 bases at J, leaving 15 bases unmatched. This CDR3 spans 18 amino acids. CDR3 sequence reads: CATSPTPRQLAGYNEQFF. CDR3 DNA sequence: TGTGCCACCAGCCCTACCCCCCGGCAACTAGCGGGTTACAATGAGCAGTTCTTC.

There are many counts of this clonotype. The rearrangement uses TRBV6-2 or TRBV6-3 and TRBJ1-2; perhaps TRBD1 as D (5 bases). The CDR3 has 13 residues. The V end was cut by 6 bases, the J end by 10 bases, with 18 bases between. CDR1 is MNHEY, CDR2 SVGEGT, per germline. In nucleotides, the CDR3 is TGTGCCAGCAGCACCGGGACGGAGAGGGACTACACCTTC. Its translation is CASSTGTERDYTF.

The table lists this clonotype with a few counts. The chain uses TRBV7-9 and TRBJ2-1; a weak D match, TRBD2 (5 bases). V lost 5 bases and J lost 8, with 10 bases in between. The length of the CDR3 is 12 residues. Germline CDR1 is SEHNR and CDR2 is FQNEAQ (reference sequence). The CDR3 region is CASSQHGDEQFF. In DNA form, the CDR3 reads TGTGCCAGCAGCCAACACGGGGATGAGCAGTTCTTC. Full variable domain (remainder filled in from reference TRBV7-9 and TRBJ2-1): DTGVSQNPRHKITKRGQNVTFRCDPISEHNRLYWYRQTLGQGPEFLTYFQNEAQLEKSRLLSDRFSAERPKGSFSTLEIQRTEQGDSAMYLCASSQHGDEQFFGPGTRLTVL.

The table lists this clonotype with many counts. V usage is TRBV19 and J usage is TRBJ2-3, with 8 bases aligning to TRBD2. This CDR3 is 15 amino acids long. CDR1 LNHDA and CDR2 SQIVND come from the germline V gene (reference sequence). Trimming removed 6 bases from V and 0 bases from J; junction bases left unmatched: 5. The CDR3 DNA reads as TGTGCCAGTAGCCCAGCGGGGGTTAGCACAGATACGCAGTATTTT. Protein product: CASSPAGVSTDTQYF. The full variable domain, in which reference TRBV19 and TRBJ2-3 provide the parts outside the CDR3, is DGGITQSPKYLFRKEGQNVTLSCEQNLNHDAMYWYRQDPGQGLRLIYYSQIVNDFQKGDIAEGYSVSREKKESFPLTVTSAQKNPTAFYLCASSPAGVSTDTQYFGPGTRLTVL.

The table lists this clonotype with many counts. This chain links TRBV4-3 with TRBJ2-3; weak D call: TRBD2 (5 bases). The germline CDR1 and CDR2 sequences are LGHNA and YSLEER. This CDR3 has 16 amino acids. V was shortened by 1 base and J by 2 bases, with 13 bases between the two germline ends. CDR3: CASSQAPPAATDTQYF. CDR3 nucleotide sequence: TGCGCCAGCAGCCAAGCCCCACCAGCGGCCACAGATACGCAGTATTTT.

The chain links TRBV4-3 to TRBJ2-3, with TRBD2 matching 9 bases. V dropped 1 base and J dropped 2; count of bases not matched to a gene: 10. In germline, CDR1 is LGHNA, CDR2 YSLEER. The CDR3 is 18 residues long. CDR3 in DNA: TGCGCCAGCAGCCAAGGAATCGGCGGGGGGGGCCTCACAGATACGCAGTATTTT. Translated: CASSQGIGGGGLTDTQYF.

This clonotype showed up many times. The V call is TRBV28, the J call TRBJ2-3; the D is unclear. V lost 5 bases, J lost 3 bases, and 12 bases lay in between. CDR1 MDHEN and CDR2 SYDVKM come from the germline V gene. The CDR3 has 14 residues. For the CDR3, the DNA is TGTGCCAGCAGTCCTATAGCTCGGACAGATACGCAGTATTTT. Translated: CASSPIARTDTQYF.

The sample holds many counts of this clonotype. The chain links TRBV7-2 to TRBJ2-3, with unresolved D. This CDR3 contains 11 residues. V dropped 5 bases and J dropped 4 bases, with 4 bases sitting between them. Germline lookup yields CDR1 SGHTA and CDR2 FQGNSA. The CDR3 loop is CASSLSDTQYF. CDR3 nucleotides: TGTGCCAGCAGCCTCTCAGATACGCAGTATTTT.

This clonotype showed up many times. The chain couples TRBV11-2 to TRBJ2-7; TRBD2 might be the D (5 bases). CDR1 SGHAT and CDR2 FQNNGV come from the germline V gene. The CDR3 loop spans 16 amino acids. Trimming took 0 bases from V and 0 from J, leaving 12 bases between them. CDR3 loop: CASSLEGWEPSYEQYF. The CDR3 DNA reads as TGTGCCAGCAGCTTAGAAGGGTGGGAGCCCTCCTACGAGCAGTACTTC.

The sample holds many counts of this clonotype. The V and J genes are TRBV5-6 and TRBJ2-7; possible D gene TRBD2, 6 bases. This CDR3 has 17 amino acids. Germline lookup yields CDR1 SGHDT and CDR2 YYEEEE. Here the CDR3 reads CASSFGGGLLRASSRSV. Here the CDR3 DNA reads TGTGCCAGCAGCTTTGGGGGAGGACTACTGAGGGCCTCTTCAAGGTCGGTC.

This clonotype was counted many times. The J gene is TRBJ2-1, the V gene TRBV6-6; D possibly corresponds to TRBD2 (6 bases). V was cut by 7 bases and J by 8 bases, with 18 bases left in between. This CDR3 has 14 residues. Germline CDR1 MNHNY, CDR2 SVGAGI (reference sequence). CDR3 region: CASTSEGRFDEQFF. Here the CDR3 DNA reads TGTGCCAGCACCTCGGAGGGCAGGTTCGATGAGCAGTTCTTC.

The sample holds many counts of this clonotype. This chain links TRBV20-1 with TRBJ2-7; D gene ambiguous. The CDR3 spans 14 residues. V was trimmed by 0 bases and J by 0 bases, leaving 9 bases between them. Germline assignment: CDR1 DFQATT and CDR2 SNEGSKA (reference sequence). In DNA form, the CDR3 reads TGCAGTGCTAGAGATCAGACCGACTCCTACGAGCAGTACTTC. It specifies CSARDQTDSYEQYF.

This clonotype was recorded many times. This chain links TRBV6-2 or TRBV6-3 with TRBJ2-7; D may match TRBD1 or TRBD2 (5 bases each). Germline CDR1 MNHEY, CDR2 SVGEGT. The CDR3 has 14 residues. V lost 6 bases and J lost 7, with 19 bases in between. CDR3 coding DNA: TGTGCCAGCAGGAGGACATATACCCCGGGGGAGCAGTACTTC. Amino acid sequence: CASRRTYTPGEQYF.

The chain joins TRBV7-8 to TRBJ2-3, with TRBD2 matching over 9 bases. Germline CDR1 reads SGHVS; CDR2 reads FQNEAQ. The V gene end was trimmed by 1 base and the J gene end by 4 bases; junction bases not matched to a gene: 12. The CDR3 covers 18 residues. CDR3 in DNA: TGTGCCAGCAGCTTAGTCGGTAGCGGGAGATACCGCGCAGATACGCAGTATTTT. This gives the protein CASSLVGSGRYRADTQYF.

This clonotype was detected a few times. A much larger clone sits a single nucleotide away, making a read error possible. This chain uses TRBV5-1 with TRBJ2-3; D is undetermined. This CDR3 contains 15 residues. Per the germline V gene, CDR1 is SGHRS and CDR2 is YFSETQ. The CDR3 DNA reads TGCGTCAGCAGCTTGACACCGGTTAGCACAGATACGCAGTATTTT. Protein product: CVSSLTPVSTDTQYF.

This clonotype was counted ten times or more. The J gene is TRBJ2-5, the V gene TRBV6-5; TRBD1 matches 8 bases. There are 15 residues in the CDR3. J lost 4 bases, V lost 2 bases, and 6 bases had no gene match. CDR1 is MNHEY, CDR2 SVGAGI, per germline. In DNA form, the CDR3 reads TGTGCCAGCAGTTACAGACAGGGGAGAGGAGAGACCCAGTACTTC. It encodes CASSYRQGRGETQYF.

The table lists this clonotype with many counts. The chain has TRBV7-2 and TRBJ2-3, with D unclear. The CDR3 sequence is 14 residues long. Germline CDR1 and CDR2: SGHTA and FQGNSA. Deletions cut 5 bases from V and 0 bases from J, with 9 bases between. CDR3 sequence reads: CASSPDTSTDTQYF. DNA for the CDR3: TGTGCCAGCAGCCCAGACACCAGCACAGATACGCAGTATTTT.